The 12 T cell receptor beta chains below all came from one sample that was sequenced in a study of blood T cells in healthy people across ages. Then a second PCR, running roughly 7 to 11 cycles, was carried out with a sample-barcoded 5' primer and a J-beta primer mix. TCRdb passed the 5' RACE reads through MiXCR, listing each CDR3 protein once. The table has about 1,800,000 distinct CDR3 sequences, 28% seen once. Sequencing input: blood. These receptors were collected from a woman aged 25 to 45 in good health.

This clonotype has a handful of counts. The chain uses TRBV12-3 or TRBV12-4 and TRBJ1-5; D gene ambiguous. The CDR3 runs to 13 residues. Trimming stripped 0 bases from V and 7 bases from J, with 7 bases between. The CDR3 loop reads CASSLANDQPQHF. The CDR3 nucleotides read TGTGCCAGCAGTTTAGCCAACGACCAGCCCCAGCATTTT.

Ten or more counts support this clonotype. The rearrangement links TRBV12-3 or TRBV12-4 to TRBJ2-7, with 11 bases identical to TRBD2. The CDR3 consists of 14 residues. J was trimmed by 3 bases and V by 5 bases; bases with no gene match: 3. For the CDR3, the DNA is TGTGCCAGCAGTCCTAGCGGGGGGATCTACGAGCAGTACTTC. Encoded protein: CASSPSGGIYEQYF.

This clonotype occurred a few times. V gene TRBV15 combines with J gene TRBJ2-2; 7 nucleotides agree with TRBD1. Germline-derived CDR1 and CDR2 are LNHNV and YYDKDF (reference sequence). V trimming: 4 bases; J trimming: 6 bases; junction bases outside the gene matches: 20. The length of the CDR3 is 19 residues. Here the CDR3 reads CATSTRDSPLSPRSGELFF. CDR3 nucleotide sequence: TGTGCCACCAGCACTCGGGACAGTCCCCTCTCCCCACGGTCCGGGGAGCTGTTTTTT.

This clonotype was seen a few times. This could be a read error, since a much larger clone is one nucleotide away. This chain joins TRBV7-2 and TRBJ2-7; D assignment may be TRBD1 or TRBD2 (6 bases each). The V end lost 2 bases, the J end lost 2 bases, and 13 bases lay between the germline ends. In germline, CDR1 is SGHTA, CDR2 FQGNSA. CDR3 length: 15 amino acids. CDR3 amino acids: CASSLRPGEAYEQYF. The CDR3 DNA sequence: TGTGCCAGCAGCTTAAGGCCAGGGGAGGCCTACGAGCAGTACTTC.

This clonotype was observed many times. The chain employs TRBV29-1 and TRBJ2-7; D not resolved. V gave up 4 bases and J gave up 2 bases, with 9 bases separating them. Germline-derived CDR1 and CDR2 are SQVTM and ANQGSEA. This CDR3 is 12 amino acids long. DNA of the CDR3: TGCAGCGTTGGGAGTAGAACCTACGAGCAGTACTTC. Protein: CSVGSRTYEQYF.

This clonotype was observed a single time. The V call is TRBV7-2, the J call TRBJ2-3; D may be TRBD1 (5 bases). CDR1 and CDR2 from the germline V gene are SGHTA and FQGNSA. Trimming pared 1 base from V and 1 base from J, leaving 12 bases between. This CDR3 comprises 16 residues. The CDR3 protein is CASSLGGQFRTDTQYF. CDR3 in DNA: TGTGCCAGCAGCTTAGGAGGACAATTCCGCACAGATACGCAGTATTTT. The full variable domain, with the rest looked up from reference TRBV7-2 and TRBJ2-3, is GAGVSQSPSNKVTEKGKDVELRCDPISGHTALYWYRQSLGQGLEFLIYFQGNSAPDKSGLPSDRFSAERTGGSVSTLTIQRTQQEDSAVYLCASSLGGQFRTDTQYFGPGTRLTVL.

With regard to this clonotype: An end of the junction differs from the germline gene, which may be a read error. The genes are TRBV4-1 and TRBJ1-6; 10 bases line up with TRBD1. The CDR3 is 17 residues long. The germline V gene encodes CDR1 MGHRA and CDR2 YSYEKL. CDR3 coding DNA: TGCGCCAGCAGCCGCCCGACCGGGACAGGGGCCGATTCACCCCTCTACTTT. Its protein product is CASSRPTGTGADSPLYF.

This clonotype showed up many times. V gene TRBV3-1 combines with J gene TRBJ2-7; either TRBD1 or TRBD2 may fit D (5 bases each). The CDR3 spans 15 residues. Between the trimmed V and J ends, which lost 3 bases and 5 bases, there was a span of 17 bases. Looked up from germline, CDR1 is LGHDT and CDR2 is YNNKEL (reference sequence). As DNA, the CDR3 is TGTGCCAGCAGCCATACGGACTCCGGGACCCACGAGCAGTACTTC. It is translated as CASSHTDSGTHEQYF.

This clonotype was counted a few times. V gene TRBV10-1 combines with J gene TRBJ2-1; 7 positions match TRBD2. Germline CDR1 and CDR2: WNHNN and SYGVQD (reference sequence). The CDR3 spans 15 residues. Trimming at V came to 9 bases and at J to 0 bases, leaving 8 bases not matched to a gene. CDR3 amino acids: CASPLAPSSYNEQFF. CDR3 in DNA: TGCGCCAGTCCACTAGCGCCTAGCTCCTACAATGAGCAGTTCTTC.

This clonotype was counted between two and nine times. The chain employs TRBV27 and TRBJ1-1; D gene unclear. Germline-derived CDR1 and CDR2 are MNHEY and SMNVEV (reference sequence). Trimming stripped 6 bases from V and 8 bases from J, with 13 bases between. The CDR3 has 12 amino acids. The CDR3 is CASSKLGGEAFF. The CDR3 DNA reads TGTGCCAGCAGCAAACTTGGAGGGGAAGCTTTCTTT.

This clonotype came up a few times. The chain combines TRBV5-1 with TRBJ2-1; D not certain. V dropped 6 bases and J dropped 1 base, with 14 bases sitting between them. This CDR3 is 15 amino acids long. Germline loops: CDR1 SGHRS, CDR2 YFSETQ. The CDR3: CASTTGRISYNEQFF. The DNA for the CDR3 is TGCGCCAGCACCACCGGGCGGATATCCTACAATGAGCAGTTCTTC.

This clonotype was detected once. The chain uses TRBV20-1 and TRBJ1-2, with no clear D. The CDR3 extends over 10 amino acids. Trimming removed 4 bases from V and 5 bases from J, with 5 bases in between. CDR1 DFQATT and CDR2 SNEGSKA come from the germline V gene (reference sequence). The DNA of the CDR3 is TGCAGTGCTACGGGTTATGGCTACACCTTC. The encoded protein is CSATGYGYTF.